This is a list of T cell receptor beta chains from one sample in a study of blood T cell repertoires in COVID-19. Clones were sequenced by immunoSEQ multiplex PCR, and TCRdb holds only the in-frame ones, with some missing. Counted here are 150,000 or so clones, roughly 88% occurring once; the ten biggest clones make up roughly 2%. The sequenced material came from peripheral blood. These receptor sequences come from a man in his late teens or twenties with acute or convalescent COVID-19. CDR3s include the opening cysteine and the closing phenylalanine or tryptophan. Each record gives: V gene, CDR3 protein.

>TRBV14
CASSQDPLGDHGYTF
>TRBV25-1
CASSEGVPVGDEQYF
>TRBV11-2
CASSLRGIGEDTQYF
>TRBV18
CASSPGPNNEQFF
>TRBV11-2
CASSATVVYEQYF
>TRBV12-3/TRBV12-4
CASSLGQGPSF
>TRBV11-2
CASRRLRSGTGHGYTF
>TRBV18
CASSPSEAIEAFF
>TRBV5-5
CASSVAPGGNQPQHF
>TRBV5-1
CASSRAAGTEGGAFF
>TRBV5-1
CASSSETSGAQYF
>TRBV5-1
CASSLNGGVTNYEQYF
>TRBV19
CASSMRWSLQGLNYGYTF
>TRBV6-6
CASSYSQTEAFF
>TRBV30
CAWSQPSRGNYNSPLHF
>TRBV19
CASSEPGHEAFF
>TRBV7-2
CASHRSPTEQYF
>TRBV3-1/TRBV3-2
CASSIQGEVTEAFF
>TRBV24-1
CATSDSGQGAADEQFF
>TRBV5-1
CASSLEGTVANQPQHF
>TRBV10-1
CASSVIGTGAYEQYF
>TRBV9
CASSVGGGESTEAFF
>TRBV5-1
CASSLGGSNTEAFF
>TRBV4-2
CASSQVVQGAGYGYTF
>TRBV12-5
CASGLVTPVDYGYTF
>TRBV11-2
CASSFYMVNEQFF
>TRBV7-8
CASSLTGGEGYTF
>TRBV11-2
CASSLSFTDTQYF
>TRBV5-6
CASRGTLNTEAFF
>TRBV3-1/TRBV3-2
CASSQVVGSYGYTF
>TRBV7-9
CASVKTSERGETQYF
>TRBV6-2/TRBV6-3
CASSYGRGYGYTF
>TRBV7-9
CASSLFRTGEFSNQPQHF
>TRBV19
CAIGGSSSVEGYTF
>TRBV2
CASGQVINEKLFF
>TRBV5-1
CASCRTGEETQYF
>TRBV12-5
CASGLVGTGTGAFMNTEAFF
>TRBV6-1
CASSETFTGNRGTYEQYF
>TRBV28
CASSSNPGTANEKLFF
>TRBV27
CASRPGQKNEKLFF
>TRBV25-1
CASSGGSAYNSPLHF
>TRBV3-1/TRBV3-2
CASSRSTEAFF